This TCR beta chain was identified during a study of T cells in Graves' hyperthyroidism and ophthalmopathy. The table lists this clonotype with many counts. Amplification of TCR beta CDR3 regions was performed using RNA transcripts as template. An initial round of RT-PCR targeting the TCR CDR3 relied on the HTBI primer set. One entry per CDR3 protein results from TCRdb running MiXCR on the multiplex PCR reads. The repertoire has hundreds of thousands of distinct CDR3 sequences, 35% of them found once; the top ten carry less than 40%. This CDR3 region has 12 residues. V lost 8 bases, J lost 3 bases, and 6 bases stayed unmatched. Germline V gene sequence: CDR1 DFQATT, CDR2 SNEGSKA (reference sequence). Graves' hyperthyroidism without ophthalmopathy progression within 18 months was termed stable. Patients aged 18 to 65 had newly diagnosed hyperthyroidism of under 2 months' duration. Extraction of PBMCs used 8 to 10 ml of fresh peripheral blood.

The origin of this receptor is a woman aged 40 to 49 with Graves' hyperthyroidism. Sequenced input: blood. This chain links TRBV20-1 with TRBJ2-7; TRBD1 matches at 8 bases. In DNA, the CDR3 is TGCAGTATGACGGGACAGGTCTACGAGCAGTACTTC. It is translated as CSMTGQVYEQYF.